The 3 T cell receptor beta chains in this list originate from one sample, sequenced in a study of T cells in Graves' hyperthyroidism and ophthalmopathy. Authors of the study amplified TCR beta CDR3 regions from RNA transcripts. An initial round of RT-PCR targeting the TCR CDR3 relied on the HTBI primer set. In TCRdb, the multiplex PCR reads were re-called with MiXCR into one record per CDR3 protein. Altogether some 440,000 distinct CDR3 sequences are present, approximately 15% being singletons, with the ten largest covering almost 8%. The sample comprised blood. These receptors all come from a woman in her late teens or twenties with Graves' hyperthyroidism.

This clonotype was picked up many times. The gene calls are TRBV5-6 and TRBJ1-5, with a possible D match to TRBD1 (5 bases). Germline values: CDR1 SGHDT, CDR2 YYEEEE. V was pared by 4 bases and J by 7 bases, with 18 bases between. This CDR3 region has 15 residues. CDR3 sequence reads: CASSTGPGAGQPQHF. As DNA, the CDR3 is TGTGCCAGCAGCACGGGACCCGGGGCGGGACAGCCCCAGCATTTT.

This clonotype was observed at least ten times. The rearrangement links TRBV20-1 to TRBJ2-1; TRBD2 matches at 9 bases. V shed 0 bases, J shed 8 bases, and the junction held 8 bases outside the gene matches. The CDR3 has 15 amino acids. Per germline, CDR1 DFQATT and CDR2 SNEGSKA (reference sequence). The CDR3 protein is CSAREGGRGWDEQFF. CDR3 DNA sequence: TGCAGTGCTAGAGAGGGCGGGAGGGGATGGGATGAGCAGTTCTTC.

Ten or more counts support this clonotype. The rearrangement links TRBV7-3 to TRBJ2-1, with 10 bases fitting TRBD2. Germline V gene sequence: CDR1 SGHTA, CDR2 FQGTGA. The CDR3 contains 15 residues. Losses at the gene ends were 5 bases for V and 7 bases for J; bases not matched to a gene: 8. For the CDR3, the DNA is TGTGCCAGCAGCCCAGCGGGAGGGCCGGGGAATGAGCAGTTCTTC. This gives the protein CASSPAGGPGNEQFF.